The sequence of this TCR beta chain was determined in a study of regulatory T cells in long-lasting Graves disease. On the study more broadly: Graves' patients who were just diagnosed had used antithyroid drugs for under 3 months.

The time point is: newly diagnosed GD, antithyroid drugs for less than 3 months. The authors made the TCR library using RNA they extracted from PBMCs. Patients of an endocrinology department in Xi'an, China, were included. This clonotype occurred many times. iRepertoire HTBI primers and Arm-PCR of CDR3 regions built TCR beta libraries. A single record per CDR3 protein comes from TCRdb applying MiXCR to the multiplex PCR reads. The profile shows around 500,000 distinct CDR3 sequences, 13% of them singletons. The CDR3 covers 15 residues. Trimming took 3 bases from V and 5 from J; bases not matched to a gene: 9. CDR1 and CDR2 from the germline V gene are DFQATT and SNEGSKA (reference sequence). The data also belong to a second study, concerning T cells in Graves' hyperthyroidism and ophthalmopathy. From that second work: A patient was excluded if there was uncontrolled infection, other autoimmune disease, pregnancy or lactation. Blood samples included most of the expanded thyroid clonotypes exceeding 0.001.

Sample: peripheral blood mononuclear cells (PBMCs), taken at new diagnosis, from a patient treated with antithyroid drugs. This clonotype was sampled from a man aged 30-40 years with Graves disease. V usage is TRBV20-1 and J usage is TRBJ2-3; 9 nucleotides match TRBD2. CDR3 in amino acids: CSARGGNSGGDTQYF. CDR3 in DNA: TGCAGTGCTAGGGGTGGGAATAGCGGGGGAGATACGCAGTATTTT.